Listed below are T cell receptor beta chains from one sample, sequenced in a study of T cells in Graves' hyperthyroidism and ophthalmopathy. TCRdb reprocessed the multiplex PCR reads with MiXCR, giving one entry per CDR3 protein. The repertoire holds about 300,000 distinct CDR3 sequences, with 16% as singletons. The sample taken for sequencing was blood. The receptors here all came from a man younger than 45 with Graves' hyperthyroidism. Both conserved end residues are trimmed from each CDR3.

v_call: TRBV3-1
cdr3_aa: DSSQDQGYTIY

v_call: TRBV12-3/TRBV12-4
cdr3_aa: ASSQRTGWGAQH

v_call: TRBV10-3
cdr3_aa: ATNHGTYTPDTQY

v_call: TRBV2
cdr3_aa: ASSRLQYNEQF

v_call: TRBV5-1
cdr3_aa: ASSLTQGNYGYT

v_call: TRBV12-3/TRBV12-4
cdr3_aa: ASSFFVGSGGEKLF

v_call: TRBV7-8
cdr3_aa: ASSFEPSVGTQY

v_call: TRBV2
cdr3_aa: ASSEGEAF

v_call: TRBV7-6
cdr3_aa: ASFRLLRTPYEQY

v_call: TRBV2
cdr3_aa: ASVGAGAGNEQF

v_call: TRBV6-1
cdr3_aa: ASSLTIYEQY

v_call: TRBV29-1
cdr3_aa: SVEGFFGGSTEAF

v_call: TRBV28
cdr3_aa: ASSSPGTGGSGNTIY

v_call: TRBV7-2
cdr3_aa: ASSLTSANHQTQY

v_call: TRBV24-1
cdr3_aa: ATSDDQSRGEQF

v_call: TRBV7-2
cdr3_aa: ASRLTYQETQY

v_call: TRBV18
cdr3_aa: ASSPQDSNQPQH

v_call: TRBV20-1
cdr3_aa: SARDASGAKNIQY

v_call: TRBV11-3
cdr3_aa: ASSTGDTQY

v_call: TRBV20-1
cdr3_aa: SAPPAAGSYNEQF

v_call: TRBV19
cdr3_aa: ASSALQGNTGELF

v_call: TRBV5-5
cdr3_aa: ASSLTGLVDQPQH

v_call: TRBV27
cdr3_aa: ASSREGIGYGYT

v_call: TRBV7-9
cdr3_aa: ASSSEGGETQY

v_call: TRBV29-1
cdr3_aa: SVRETSGTEGRNEQF

v_call: TRBV11-2
cdr3_aa: ASSFWGRSTDTQY

v_call: TRBV20-1
cdr3_aa: SANPGQGGDTQY

v_call: TRBV4-1
cdr3_aa: ASSLIAGGSSYNEQF

v_call: TRBV2
cdr3_aa: ASSASRDRGQTYTSPLH

v_call: TRBV30
cdr3_aa: AWRGGSSGTYNEQF

v_call: TRBV12-3/TRBV12-4
cdr3_aa: ASSYGEQETQY

v_call: TRBV9
cdr3_aa: ASSPDLRIGYT

v_call: TRBV6-5
cdr3_aa: ASSYSSTRSSYEQY

v_call: TRBV7-9
cdr3_aa: ASSFTGGGSEQY

v_call: TRBV12-5
cdr3_aa: ASGFAAGGNNEQF

v_call: TRBV7-2
cdr3_aa: ASSLSRGENIQY

v_call: TRBV9
cdr3_aa: ASSTEHRTGELF

v_call: TRBV18
cdr3_aa: ASSPTDRGTGYT

v_call: TRBV11-2
cdr3_aa: ASSYSGKGEQY

v_call: TRBV12-3/TRBV12-4
cdr3_aa: ASSSSGGADIQY

v_call: TRBV29-1
cdr3_aa: SVEGTGPGFAGHTGELF

v_call: TRBV12-3/TRBV12-4
cdr3_aa: ASSQRTGRNEKLF

v_call: TRBV7-2
cdr3_aa: ASSLGTPPYNERF

v_call: TRBV20-1
cdr3_aa: SARDRDYLTYNEQF

v_call: TRBV2
cdr3_aa: ASGYLGLNTDTQY

v_call: TRBV11-2
cdr3_aa: ASSQDRGRYQPQH

v_call: TRBV19
cdr3_aa: ASGYSLPPAGGNYGYT

v_call: TRBV4-1
cdr3_aa: ASSQDLTGNVNEQF

v_call: TRBV2
cdr3_aa: ASSVNRDTEAF

v_call: TRBV20-1
cdr3_aa: SARAGLAGENEQF

v_call: TRBV4-1
cdr3_aa: ASSQDLGRGGNQPQH

v_call: TRBV11-1
cdr3_aa: ASSLAHLQTQY